Below, 5 T cell receptor beta chains from the same sample are listed, as sequenced in a study of OX40 agonist ivuxolimab in advanced cancers. Libraries were prepared by immunoSEQ multiplex PCR; TCRdb keeps only in-frame clonotypes and omits some of them. Among 72,000 or so clones listed, roughly 87% were seen once. This sample comprised CD4+ or CD8+ T cells sorted from blood, obtained in a trial of the OX40 agonist ivuxolimab. Receptors were obtained from an adult with an advanced solid tumor such as melanoma, head and neck, liver or kidney cancer.

The V and J genes are TRBV6-1 and TRBJ2-5, with D uncertain. Trimming left V 0 bases short and J 2 bases short, with 10 bases between. The CDR3 spans 15 residues. CDR1 and CDR2 from the germline V gene are MNHNS and SASEGT. CDR3 DNA sequence: TGTGCCAGCAGTGAAGCGCCCCGACCACAAGAGACCCAGTACTTC. Its translation: CASSEAPRPQETQYF.

This chain links TRBV6-1 with TRBJ2-7, with D possibly TRBD2 on 6 matching bases. Germline values: CDR1 MNHNS, CDR2 SASEGT. This CDR3 is 12 amino acids long. Trimming removed 7 bases from V and 0 bases from J, with 7 bases in between. The CDR3 nucleotides are TGTGCCAGCAAGGACTACTCCTACGAGCAGTACTTC. Translated: CASKDYSYEQYF.

CDR3 region: CASSPQGGYGYTF. The CDR3 coding sequence is TGTGCCAGCAGCCCACAGGGTGGCTATGGCTACACCTTC. The chain carries TRBV7-2 and TRBJ1-2; perhaps TRBD1 as D (6 bases). V was pared by 5 bases and J by 4 bases, with 11 bases between. The CDR3 is 13 amino acids. Germline assignment: CDR1 SGHTA and CDR2 FQGNSA.

The J gene is TRBJ2-1, the V gene TRBV15, with 8 bases matching TRBD1. Germline V gives CDR1 LNHNV, CDR2 YYDKDF (reference sequence). V lost 4 bases and J lost 8; bases outside the gene matches: 16. The CDR3 is 17 residues long. CDR3 in amino acids: CATSKFSGQGRRDEQFF. In DNA, the CDR3 is TGTGCCACCAGCAAATTTTCCGGACAGGGTAGACGGGATGAGCAGTTCTTC.

The chain uses TRBV28 and TRBJ2-7; TRBD2 might be the D (6 bases). V shed 6 bases and J shed 3 bases, with 18 bases lying between them. The CDR3 has 15 amino acids. Germline CDR1 is MDHEN and CDR2 is SYDVKM. This CDR3 reads CASSPRFGGIYEQYF. The CDR3 coding sequence is TGTGCCAGCAGCCCCCGATTTGGCGGGATCTACGAGCAGTACTTC.